Below, one T cell receptor beta chain is given with its context. Its specificity is not known. Caucasian adults living in Nashville, Tennessee, provided all samples. The method was immunoSEQ multiplex PCR; TCRdb's version includes in-frame clones alone and lacks a portion of them. Seen here are 2 million to 2.5 million clones, roughly 90% observed once, and the top ten hold 0.3% to 0.4%. This sample is part of a study of shared clonotypes between healthy human individuals. For the study at large: For every donor, three CD4 naive, three CD4 memory, two CD8 naive and one CD8 memory plates were used. Regarding the study as a whole: Rarefaction analysis demonstrated incomplete sorted-subset sequencing notwithstanding large depth. Larger richness was generally estimated for naive than memory subsets.

CDR3 size: 17 residues. Germline loops: CDR1 LGHNA, CDR2 YNFKEQ. V lost 3 bases, J lost 0 bases, and 5 bases stayed unmatched. The sample was naive CD4+ T cells from PBMCs. The subset was: CD45RA+ positively selected. This TCR derives from a young man in good health. Some clones in this sample may be carry-over from other donors' samples. V and J are TRBV4-2 and TRBJ2-3, with TRBD2 matching over 11 bases. In DNA form, the CDR3 reads TGTGCCAGCAGCCAGGCGCTAGCGGGAGGAAGCACAGATACGCAGTATTTT. It specifies CASSQALAGGSTDTQYF.